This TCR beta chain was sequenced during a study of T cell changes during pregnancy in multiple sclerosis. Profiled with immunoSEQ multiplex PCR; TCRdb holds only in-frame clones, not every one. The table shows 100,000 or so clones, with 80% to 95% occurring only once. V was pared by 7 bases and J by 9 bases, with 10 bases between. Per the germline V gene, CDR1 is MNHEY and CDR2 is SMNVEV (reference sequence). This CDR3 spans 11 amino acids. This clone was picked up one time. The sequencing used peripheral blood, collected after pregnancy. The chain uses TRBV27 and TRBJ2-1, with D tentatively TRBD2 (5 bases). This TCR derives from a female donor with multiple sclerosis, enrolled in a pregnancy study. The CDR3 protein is CASTSRGEQFF. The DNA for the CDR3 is TGTGCCAGCACATCTCGGGGTGAGCAGTTCTTC.